This TCR beta chain is drawn from a study of blood T cell repertoires in COVID-19. Study-wide context: Italy, Spain and the United States were the sources of the convalescent and acute COVID-19 samples. The analysed material was cDNA or gDNA that came from T cells, B-cell-depleted T cells, or PBMCs.

In the original workflow: The authors estimated nucleated cell counts from reference gene primer amplification. Clones were sequenced by immunoSEQ multiplex PCR, and TCRdb holds only the in-frame ones, with some missing. V and J calls and clone size follow that table, whereas D and trimming were derived from the DNA. The repertoire holds tens of thousands of clones, with about four fifths as singletons. Germline CDR1 is SGHAT and CDR2 is FQNNGV. Trimming left V 11 bases short and J 8 bases short, with 18 bases between. The CDR3 totals 13 residues. This clone occurred a few times. The sequence was obtained from a human donor in a cohort sampled during active COVID-19. The chain recombines TRBV11-2 with TRBJ1-4; D is possibly TRBD1 (6 bases). Input material: peripheral blood. CDR3 DNA: TGTGCCGCCCACAACTACAGGGACGAAAAACTGTTTTTT. It yields the protein CAAHNYRDEKLFF.